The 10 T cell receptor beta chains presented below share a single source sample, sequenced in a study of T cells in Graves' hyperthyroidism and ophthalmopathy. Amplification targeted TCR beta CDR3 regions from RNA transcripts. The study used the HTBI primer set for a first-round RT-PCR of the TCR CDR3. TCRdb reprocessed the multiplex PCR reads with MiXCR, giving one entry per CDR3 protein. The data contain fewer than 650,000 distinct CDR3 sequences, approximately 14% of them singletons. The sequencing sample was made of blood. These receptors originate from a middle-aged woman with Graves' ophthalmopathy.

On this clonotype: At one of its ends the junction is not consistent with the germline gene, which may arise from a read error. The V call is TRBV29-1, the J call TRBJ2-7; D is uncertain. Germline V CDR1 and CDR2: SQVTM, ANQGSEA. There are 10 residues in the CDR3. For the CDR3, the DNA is TGCAGCGTTGAATTCGGGTCTAACGGTTTC. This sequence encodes CSVEFGSNGF.

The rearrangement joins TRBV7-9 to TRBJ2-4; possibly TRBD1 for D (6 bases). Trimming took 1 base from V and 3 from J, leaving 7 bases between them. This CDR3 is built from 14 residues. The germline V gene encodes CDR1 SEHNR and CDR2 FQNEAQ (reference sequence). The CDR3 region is CASSLEGHKNIQYF. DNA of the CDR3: TGTGCCAGCAGCTTAGAGGGACACAAAAACATTCAGTACTTC.

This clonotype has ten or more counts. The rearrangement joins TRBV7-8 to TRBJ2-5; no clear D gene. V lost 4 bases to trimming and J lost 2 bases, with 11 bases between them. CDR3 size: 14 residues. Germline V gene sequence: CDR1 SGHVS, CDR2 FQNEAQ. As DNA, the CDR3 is TGTGCCAGCAGCTCGGACCCTGCGCAAGAGACCCAGTACTTC. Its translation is CASSSDPAQETQYF.

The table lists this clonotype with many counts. The chain's CDR3 is CASSYSGQGALRNQPQHF. The CDR3 DNA follows: TGTGCCAGCAGCTATTCGGGACAGGGGGCTCTCCGCAATCAGCCCCAGCATTTT. The V and J genes are TRBV7-4 and TRBJ1-5, with 12 bases aligning to TRBD1. J lost 2 bases, V lost 4 bases, and 9 bases had no gene match. The CDR3 totals 18 residues. Germline V gives CDR1 SGHVT, CDR2 SQSDAQ.

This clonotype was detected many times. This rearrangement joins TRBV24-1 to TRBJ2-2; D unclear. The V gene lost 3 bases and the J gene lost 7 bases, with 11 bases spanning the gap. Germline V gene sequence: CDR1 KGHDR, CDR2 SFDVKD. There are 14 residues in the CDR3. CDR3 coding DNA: TGTGCCACCAGTGATGGGCTCGACCACGGGGAGCTGTTTTTT. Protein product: CATSDGLDHGELFF.

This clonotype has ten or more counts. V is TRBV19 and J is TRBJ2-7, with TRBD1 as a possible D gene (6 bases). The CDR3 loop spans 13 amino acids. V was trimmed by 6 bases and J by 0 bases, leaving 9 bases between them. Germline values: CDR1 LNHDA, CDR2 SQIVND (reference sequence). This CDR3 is CASRADSSYEQYF. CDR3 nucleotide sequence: TGTGCCAGTAGAGCGGACAGCTCCTACGAGCAGTACTTC.

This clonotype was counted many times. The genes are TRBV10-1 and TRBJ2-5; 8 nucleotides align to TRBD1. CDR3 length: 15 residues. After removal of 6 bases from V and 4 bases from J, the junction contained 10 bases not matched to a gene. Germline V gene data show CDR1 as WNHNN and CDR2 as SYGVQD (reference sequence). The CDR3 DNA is TGCGCCAGCAGCGAAGGGACAGGCCAGCGAGAGACCCAGTACTTC. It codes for CASSEGTGQRETQYF.

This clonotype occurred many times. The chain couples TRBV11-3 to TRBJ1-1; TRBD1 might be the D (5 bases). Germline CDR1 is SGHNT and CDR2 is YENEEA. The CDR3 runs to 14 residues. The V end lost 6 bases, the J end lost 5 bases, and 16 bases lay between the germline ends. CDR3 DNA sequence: TGTGCCAGCAGTTTAAACCAGGGCGGTACTGAAGCTTTCTTT. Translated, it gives CASSLNQGGTEAFF.

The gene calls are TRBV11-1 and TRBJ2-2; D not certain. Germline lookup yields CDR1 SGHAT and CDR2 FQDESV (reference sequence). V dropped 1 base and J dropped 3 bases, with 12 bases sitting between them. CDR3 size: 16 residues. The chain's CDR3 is CASSLVSSGDTGELFF. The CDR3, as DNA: TGTGCCAGCAGCTTAGTCTCGTCAGGAGACACCGGGGAGCTGTTTTTT.

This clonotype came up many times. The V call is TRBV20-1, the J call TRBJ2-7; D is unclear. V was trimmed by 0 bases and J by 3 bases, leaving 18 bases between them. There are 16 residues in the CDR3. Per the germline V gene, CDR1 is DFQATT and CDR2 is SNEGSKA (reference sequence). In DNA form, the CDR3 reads TGCAGTGCTAGAGACCCCCGGACCAGCCACCTCTACGAGCAGTACTTC. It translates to CSARDPRTSHLYEQYF.